These T cell receptor beta chains were read from a single sample in a study of shared clonotypes between healthy human individuals. Profiling relied on immunoSEQ multiplex PCR, and the TCRdb table lists in-frame clones only, not all of them. Here the sample spans just over 2,000,000 clones, roughly 94% being singletons. The material sequenced was naive CD4+ T cells sorted from blood. The receptor source for this set is a man aged 18 to 30 in good health. Each CDR3 is given with its conserved first and last residue. The order of the fields is V gene, D gene, CDR3 length, J gene, clone size, CDR3 DNA, CDR3 protein. A D gene is named only where the DNA matches it firmly. Only part of the rows carry a size: once, few, many, or a class if the clone is expanded.

v_call: TRBV6-6; d_call: -; cdr3_length: 13; j_call: TRBJ1-1; clone_size: -; cdr3_nt: TGTGCCAGCAGTTTGGGGATGAACACTGAAGCTTTCTTT; cdr3_aa: CASSLGMNTEAFF
v_call: TRBV5-4; d_call: TRBD2; cdr3_length: 12; j_call: TRBJ2-1; clone_size: -; cdr3_nt: TGTGCCAGCAGCTTGCGGGAGGTTGAGCAGTTCTTC; cdr3_aa: CASSLREVEQFF
v_call: TRBV25-1; d_call: TRBD1; cdr3_length: 16; j_call: TRBJ2-7; clone_size: -; cdr3_nt: TGTGCCAGCAGTGAACCCTCGGGCAGGGGGACGTACGAGCAGTACTTC; cdr3_aa: CASSEPSGRGTYEQYF
v_call: TRBV30; d_call: -; cdr3_length: 12; j_call: TRBJ2-5; clone_size: once; cdr3_nt: TGTGCCTGGAGTGTGGGGGAAGAGACCCAGTACTTC; cdr3_aa: CAWSVGEETQYF
v_call: TRBV25-1; d_call: -; cdr3_length: 13; j_call: TRBJ1-2; clone_size: once; cdr3_nt: TGTGCCAGCAGTGATGGGACACACTATGGCTACACCTTC; cdr3_aa: CASSDGTHYGYTF
v_call: TRBV4-1; d_call: TRBD1; cdr3_length: 18; j_call: TRBJ1-4; clone_size: -; cdr3_nt: TGCGCCAGCAGCCGTCCCGGGACAGGGATCGAGCCTAATGAAAAACTGTTTTTT; cdr3_aa: CASSRPGTGIEPNEKLFF
v_call: TRBV2; d_call: -; cdr3_length: 13; j_call: TRBJ2-5; clone_size: once; cdr3_nt: TGTGCCAGCAGCGGGGGAAGAAAAGAGACCCAGTACTTC; cdr3_aa: CASSGGRKETQYF
v_call: TRBV11-2; d_call: -; cdr3_length: 15; j_call: TRBJ2-2; clone_size: -; cdr3_nt: TGTGCCAGCAGCCAACCGGGACAGAACACCGGGGAGCTGTTTTTT; cdr3_aa: CASSQPGQNTGELFF
v_call: TRBV30; d_call: -; cdr3_length: 14; j_call: TRBJ1-4; clone_size: once; cdr3_nt: TGTGCCTGGAGGGTGGGGATCACTAATGAAAAACTGTTTTTT; cdr3_aa: CAWRVGITNEKLFF
v_call: TRBV6-1; d_call: -; cdr3_length: 15; j_call: TRBJ2-5; clone_size: -; cdr3_nt: TGTGCCAGCAGTGAGTTTATTCCGGGCCAGGGGACCCAGTACTTC; cdr3_aa: CASSEFIPGQGTQYF
v_call: TRBV5-1; d_call: -; cdr3_length: 14; j_call: TRBJ1-1; clone_size: -; cdr3_nt: TGCGCCAGCAGCTTGGCAGGCTCTAACACTGAAGCTTTCTTT; cdr3_aa: CASSLAGSNTEAFF
v_call: TRBV11-2; d_call: -; cdr3_length: 15; j_call: TRBJ2-7; clone_size: -; cdr3_nt: TGTGCCAGCAGCAGCCCGACAGGAATCTTCTACGAGCAGTACTTC; cdr3_aa: CASSSPTGIFYEQYF
v_call: TRBV5-4; d_call: TRBD2; cdr3_length: 15; j_call: TRBJ2-2; clone_size: -; cdr3_nt: TGTGCCAGCAGCGTGGGACTAGCAAACACCGGGGAGCTGTTTTTT; cdr3_aa: CASSVGLANTGELFF
v_call: TRBV5-4; d_call: TRBD1; cdr3_length: 17; j_call: TRBJ1-4; clone_size: -; cdr3_nt: TGTGCCAGCAGCTCCGGGACAGGGTCTTTGGGGAATGAAAAACTGTTTTTT; cdr3_aa: CASSSGTGSLGNEKLFF
v_call: TRBV11-2; d_call: -; cdr3_length: 14; j_call: TRBJ2-7; clone_size: -; cdr3_nt: TGTGCCAGCAGCTTAGAGGGGCTCTCCTACGAGCAGTACTTC; cdr3_aa: CASSLEGLSYEQYF
v_call: TRBV2; d_call: -; cdr3_length: 15; j_call: TRBJ1-1; clone_size: -; cdr3_nt: TGTGCCAGCAGGAAGGAGGGCAGGATGAACACTGAAGCTTTCTTT; cdr3_aa: CASRKEGRMNTEAFF
v_call: TRBV19; d_call: TRBD1; cdr3_length: 17; j_call: TRBJ1-4; clone_size: -; cdr3_nt: TGTGCCAGTAGTATCAATGACAGGGATGCAACTAATGAAAAACTGTTTTTT; cdr3_aa: CASSINDRDATNEKLFF
v_call: TRBV30; d_call: -; cdr3_length: 13; j_call: TRBJ2-2; clone_size: -; cdr3_nt: TGTGCCTGGAGTGAACTAGCAGCCGGGGAGCTGTTTTTT; cdr3_aa: CAWSELAAGELFF
v_call: TRBV4-1; d_call: TRBD1; cdr3_length: 15; j_call: TRBJ1-2; clone_size: once; cdr3_nt: TGCGCCAGCAGCCAAGTTGGGACAGGGGGCTTTGGCTACACCTTC; cdr3_aa: CASSQVGTGGFGYTF
v_call: TRBV4-3; d_call: TRBD1; cdr3_length: 15; j_call: TRBJ1-4; clone_size: -; cdr3_nt: TGCGCCAGCAGCCAATTGCTACAGGGGGGGGAAAAACTGTTTTTT; cdr3_aa: CASSQLLQGGEKLFF
v_call: TRBV30; d_call: -; cdr3_length: 14; j_call: TRBJ1-6; clone_size: -; cdr3_nt: TGTGCCTGGAGTGCTGTGGGGCTAAAATCACCCCTCCACTTT; cdr3_aa: CAWSAVGLKSPLHF
v_call: TRBV6-5; d_call: -; cdr3_length: 15; j_call: TRBJ1-1; clone_size: -; cdr3_nt: TGTGCCAGCAGTGCTGGGACGGCCATGAACACTGAAGCTTTCTTT; cdr3_aa: CASSAGTAMNTEAFF
v_call: TRBV30; d_call: TRBD2; cdr3_length: 15; j_call: TRBJ2-3; clone_size: -; cdr3_nt: TGTGCCTGGAGTATGGGCGGGGGGAGCACAGATACGCAGTATTTT; cdr3_aa: CAWSMGGGSTDTQYF
v_call: TRBV18; d_call: TRBD1; cdr3_length: 15; j_call: TRBJ1-6; clone_size: once; cdr3_nt: TGTGCCAGCTCATCGGGACAGGGGGTAAATTCACCCCTCCACTTT; cdr3_aa: CASSSGQGVNSPLHF
v_call: TRBV7-9; d_call: -; cdr3_length: 15; j_call: TRBJ1-6; clone_size: -; cdr3_nt: TGTGCCAGCAGCTTAGGGGGCGGAGGAAATTCACCCCTCCACTTT; cdr3_aa: CASSLGGGGNSPLHF
v_call: TRBV2; d_call: -; cdr3_length: 13; j_call: TRBJ2-7; clone_size: -; cdr3_nt: TGTGCCAGCAGTGTCCTGGGTGCCTACGAGCAGTACTTC; cdr3_aa: CASSVLGAYEQYF
v_call: TRBV4-1; d_call: -; cdr3_length: 15; j_call: TRBJ1-4; clone_size: -; cdr3_nt: TGCGCCAGCAGCCAAATCGACAGAAAAACCGAAAAACTGTTTTTT; cdr3_aa: CASSQIDRKTEKLFF
v_call: TRBV7-9; d_call: -; cdr3_length: 13; j_call: TRBJ1-5; clone_size: -; cdr3_nt: TGTGCCAGCAGCTTTTCTAATAATCAGCCCCAGCATTTT; cdr3_aa: CASSFSNNQPQHF
v_call: TRBV19; d_call: -; cdr3_length: 14; j_call: TRBJ2-7; clone_size: -; cdr3_nt: TGTGCCAGTAGTATCATCCAGGCTTCCTACGAGCAGTACTTC; cdr3_aa: CASSIIQASYEQYF
v_call: TRBV15; d_call: -; cdr3_length: 13; j_call: TRBJ2-5; clone_size: -; cdr3_nt: TGTGCCACCAGCAGTGCTGCTGGGGGGACCCAGTACTTC; cdr3_aa: CATSSAAGGTQYF
v_call: TRBV19; d_call: -; cdr3_length: 14; j_call: TRBJ2-7; clone_size: -; cdr3_nt: TGTGCCAGTAATGTGGGCCTTGGCAGCTACGAGCAGTACTTC; cdr3_aa: CASNVGLGSYEQYF
v_call: TRBV7-2; d_call: -; cdr3_length: 13; j_call: TRBJ2-3; clone_size: -; cdr3_nt: TGTGCCAGCAGCGCCCAAGTCCCCAGTACGCAGTATTTT; cdr3_aa: CASSAQVPSTQYF
v_call: TRBV5-1; d_call: TRBD1; cdr3_length: 14; j_call: TRBJ2-7; clone_size: -; cdr3_nt: TGCGCCAGTACTAAAGACAGGGGTGGCTACGAGCAGTACTTC; cdr3_aa: CASTKDRGGYEQYF
v_call: TRBV4-3; d_call: -; cdr3_length: 13; j_call: TRBJ1-2; clone_size: -; cdr3_nt: TGCGCCAGCAGCCCTGAGAAGGACTATGGCTACACCTTC; cdr3_aa: CASSPEKDYGYTF
v_call: TRBV2; d_call: -; cdr3_length: 12; j_call: TRBJ1-6; clone_size: -; cdr3_nt: TGTGCCAGCGAGACAGATAATTCACCCCTCCACTTT; cdr3_aa: CASETDNSPLHF
v_call: TRBV6-1; d_call: -; cdr3_length: 15; j_call: TRBJ2-5; clone_size: -; cdr3_nt: TGTGCCAGCAGTGAACGGGGCAGCGGAAGGCAGACCCAGTACTTC; cdr3_aa: CASSERGSGRQTQYF
v_call: TRBV2; d_call: -; cdr3_length: 15; j_call: TRBJ2-2; clone_size: -; cdr3_nt: TGTGCCAGCAGTGTACGCCAGGGGTCCACCGGGGAGCTGTTTTTT; cdr3_aa: CASSVRQGSTGELFF
v_call: TRBV9; d_call: -; cdr3_length: 14; j_call: TRBJ1-5; clone_size: -; cdr3_nt: TGTGCCAGCAGCGGTGGACGGGTCGATCAGCCCCAGCATTTT; cdr3_aa: CASSGGRVDQPQHF
v_call: TRBV4-1; d_call: -; cdr3_length: 14; j_call: TRBJ1-2; clone_size: -; cdr3_nt: TGCGCCAGCAGCGAGACAGGATTGAACTATGGCTACACCTTC; cdr3_aa: CASSETGLNYGYTF
v_call: TRBV2; d_call: -; cdr3_length: 12; j_call: TRBJ1-4; clone_size: -; cdr3_nt: TGTGCCAGCAGTGAAGAGGCCCTAAAACTGTTTTTT; cdr3_aa: CASSEEALKLFF
v_call: TRBV5-1; d_call: -; cdr3_length: 14; j_call: TRBJ1-5; clone_size: once; cdr3_nt: TGCGCCAGCAGCTTGGCCGGTGACAATCAGCCCCAGCATTTT; cdr3_aa: CASSLAGDNQPQHF
v_call: TRBV5-5; d_call: -; cdr3_length: 15; j_call: TRBJ1-3; clone_size: -; cdr3_nt: TGTGCCAGCAGCTTGGACACAGGGTTCGGAAACACCATATATTTT; cdr3_aa: CASSLDTGFGNTIYF